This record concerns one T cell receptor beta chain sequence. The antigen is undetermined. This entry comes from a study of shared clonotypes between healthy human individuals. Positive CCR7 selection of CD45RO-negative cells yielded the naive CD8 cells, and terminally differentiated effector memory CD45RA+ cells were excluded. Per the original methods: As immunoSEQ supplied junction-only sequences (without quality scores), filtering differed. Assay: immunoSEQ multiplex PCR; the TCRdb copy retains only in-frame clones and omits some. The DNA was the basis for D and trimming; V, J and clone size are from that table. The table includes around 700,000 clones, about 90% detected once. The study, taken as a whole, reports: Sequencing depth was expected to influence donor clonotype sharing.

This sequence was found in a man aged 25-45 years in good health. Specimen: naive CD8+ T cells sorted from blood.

CDR3 in amino acids: CASSLRLAGFYEQYF. CDR3 DNA: TGTGCCAGCAGCTTGAGATTAGCGGGATTCTACGAGCAGTACTTC. The J gene is TRBJ2-7, the V gene TRBV5-4, with 8 bases identical to TRBD2. CDR3 length equals 15 residues. Germline CDR1 and CDR2: SGHNT and YYREEE (reference sequence). Trimming removed 1 base from V and 3 bases from J; junction bases left unmatched: 6.